Shown below are 11 T cell receptor beta chains from a single sample sequenced in a study of cytomegalovirus exposure and HLA in healthy donors. Sequencing was performed with immunoSEQ multiplex PCR; in TCRdb, only in-frame clones are kept and a portion is missing. Of about 98,000 clones listed, more than 75% were seen once; the top ten hold about 6.5%. The specimen was PBMCs. The receptor set was obtained from a man aged 18 to 35 in good health and CMV-seropositive.

The chain is built from TRBV2 and TRBJ1-2; D perhaps matches TRBD1 (6 bases). The CDR3 runs 13 residues. Between the trimmed V and J ends, which lost 7 bases and 7 bases, there was a span of 16 bases. From germline, CDR1 is SNHLY and CDR2 FYNNEI. CDR3 DNA sequence: TGTGCCAGCACTTGGGGGGGCGCCGGTGGCTACACCTTC. The encoded protein is CASTWGGAGGYTF.

The chain couples TRBV28 to TRBJ2-1; a weak D match, TRBD2 (5 bases). V lost 4 bases and J 8 bases, leaving 15 bases between the germline ends. Germline lookup yields CDR1 MDHEN and CDR2 SYDVKM. The CDR3 is 14 residues long. CDR3 coding DNA: TGTGCCAGCAGTTCTCCTAGCAGTCTGGATGAGCAGTTCTTC. Translating gives CASSSPSSLDEQFF.

The chain employs TRBV4-1 and TRBJ2-1, with TRBD2 matching 8 bases. V gave up 1 base and J gave up 2 bases; unmatched junction bases: 4. Germline CDR1 is MGHRA and CDR2 is YSYEKL. CDR3 length: 16 residues. The CDR3 loop is CASSQGNSGAYNEQFF. Written as DNA, the CDR3 is TGCGCCAGCAGCCAAGGTAATAGCGGGGCCTACAATGAGCAGTTCTTC.

This rearrangement joins TRBV11-2 to TRBJ2-7; D might be TRBD1 (6 bases). The CDR3 is made up of 16 amino acids. Germline V CDR1 and CDR2: SGHAT, FQNNGV. V lost 5 bases, J lost 1 base, and 18 bases lay in between. CDR3 nucleotides: TGTGCCAGCAGCGCTCAAACAGGGTTGAGGTCCTACGAGCAGTACTTC. This sequence encodes CASSAQTGLRSYEQYF.

V is TRBV6-1 and J is TRBJ1-6, with 7 bases that match TRBD1. Per the germline V gene, CDR1 is MNHNS and CDR2 is SASEGT. The CDR3 extends over 17 amino acids. V trimming: 1 base; J trimming: 2 bases; junction bases outside the gene matches: 5. CDR3 residues: CASSEVPRGAYNSPLHF. In DNA, the CDR3 is TGTGCCAGCAGTGAAGTGCCCAGGGGGGCCTATAATTCACCCCTCCACTTT.

V usage is TRBV5-1 and J usage is TRBJ2-5; D is perhaps TRBD1 (7 bases). There are 16 residues in the CDR3. V lost 0 bases, J lost 5 bases, and 17 bases lay in between. Germline assignment: CDR1 SGHRS and CDR2 YFSETQ. The CDR3 region is CASSLVGDSGRETQYF. For the CDR3, the DNA is TGCGCCAGCAGCTTGGTCGGGGACAGCGGGCGCGAGACCCAGTACTTC.

This rearrangement joins TRBV2 to TRBJ2-1; 13 positions agree with TRBD2. CDR3 length: 15 amino acids. The J segment lost 5 bases and the V segment lost 6 bases, leaving 4 bases of the junction unmatched. Germline assignment: CDR1 SNHLY and CDR2 FYNNEI. CDR3: CASSGLAGDNNEQFF. Written as DNA, the CDR3 is TGTGCCAGCAGCGGACTAGCGGGAGACAACAATGAGCAGTTCTTC.

The rearrangement joins TRBV27 to TRBJ1-1, with D perhaps matching TRBD1 (6 bases). The germline gives CDR1 MNHEY, CDR2 SMNVEV (reference sequence). The CDR3 is 13 amino acids. Trimming left V 2 bases short and J 5 bases short, with 9 bases between. CDR3 region: CASSLMGATEAFF. As DNA, the CDR3 is TGTGCCAGCAGTTTAATGGGGGCTACTGAAGCTTTCTTT.

This clone appeared once. The V call is TRBV2, the J call TRBJ2-1; possibly TRBD1 for D (5 bases). The CDR3 covers 15 residues. Deletions cut 10 bases from V and 1 base from J, with 17 bases between. Germline CDR1 reads SNHLY; CDR2 reads FYNNEI. This chain's CDR3 is CATQRGMGSYNEQFF. CDR3 nucleotides: TGTGCCACCCAAAGGGGTATGGGGTCCTACAATGAGCAGTTCTTC.

The chain recombines TRBV9 with TRBJ2-3; tentative D call: TRBD2 (5 bases). Germline CDR1 is SGDLS and CDR2 is YYNGEE. The CDR3 spans 15 residues. Trimming took off 0 bases at V and 3 bases at J, with 11 bases between the two ends. CDR3 in DNA: TGTGCCAGCAGCGTAGTAGGCGGGTGGACAGATACGCAGTATTTT. It is translated as CASSVVGGWTDTQYF.

This clone was seen more than once but under ten times. This chain joins TRBV30 and TRBJ1-4; D not certain. Trimming took 4 bases from V and 1 from J, leaving 13 bases between them. Germline-derived CDR1 and CDR2 are GTSNPN and SVGIG (reference sequence). CDR3 length: 15 amino acids. CDR3 nucleotides: TGTGCCTGGATGGGTTTAAGACAAACTAATGAAAAACTGTTTTTT. Protein sequence: CAWMGLRQTNEKLFF.